This is a list of T cell receptor beta chains from one sample in a study of cytotoxic CD8 clonotypes in ibrutinib-treated CLL. Here immunoSEQ multiplex PCR was the method, and the copy in TCRdb shows in-frame clones only, minus some. The table lists a few hundred thousand clones, almost 80% of them singletons. The source was PBMCs, collected before ibrutinib treatment. The origin of the receptors is a human donor with chronic lymphocytic leukemia. The CDR3 runs from the conserved cysteine through the conserved F or W. Fields, in order: D gene, clone size, J gene, V gene, CDR3 DNA, CDR3 protein. A D gene is named only where the DNA matches it firmly. Size is stated for part of the rows, as once, few or many counts, or as a class when the clone is expanded.

d_gene: TRBD2
abundance: -
j_gene: TRBJ2-3
v_gene: TRBV5-6
CDR3nt: TGTGCCAGCAGCTTCTTTTGGCGGGAGGACACAAATACGCAGTATTTT
CDR3aa: CASSFFWREDTNTQYF

d_gene: TRBD1
abundance: -
j_gene: TRBJ1-4
v_gene: TRBV4-1
CDR3nt: TGCGCCAGCAGCCATGCGGGACAGAGGGTTGAAAAACTGTTTTTT
CDR3aa: CASSHAGQRVEKLFF

d_gene: -
abundance: -
j_gene: TRBJ1-5
v_gene: TRBV6-6
CDR3nt: TGTGCCAGCAGTTACTCCCGTAGTCAGCCCCAGCATTTT
CDR3aa: CASSYSRSQPQHF

d_gene: -
abundance: once
j_gene: TRBJ2-5
v_gene: TRBV7-8
CDR3nt: TGTGCCAGCAGAAAAATATGGAGAAGCAAGCAAGAGACCCAGTACTTC
CDR3aa: CASRKIWRSKQETQYF

d_gene: -
abundance: -
j_gene: TRBJ1-1
v_gene: TRBV30
CDR3nt: TGTGCCTGGAGTGCGCGGGGGACCACGAACACTGAAGCTTTCTTT
CDR3aa: CAWSARGTTNTEAFF

d_gene: TRBD2
abundance: once
j_gene: TRBJ2-2
v_gene: TRBV4-2
CDR3nt: TGTGCCAGCAGCCAAGATAAATTGAGAACTAGCGAGGTCACCGGGGAGCTGTTTTTT
CDR3aa: CASSQDKLRTSEVTGELFF

d_gene: -
abundance: few
j_gene: TRBJ1-2
v_gene: TRBV10-3
CDR3nt: TGTGCCATCAGAGGTTGGCAGAACTATGGCTACACCTTC
CDR3aa: CAIRGWQNYGYTF

d_gene: TRBD2
abundance: -
j_gene: TRBJ2-7
v_gene: TRBV7-2
CDR3nt: TGTGCCAGCAAAGGACCGCGGGAGGGATACTCCTACGAGCAGTACTTC
CDR3aa: CASKGPREGYSYEQYF

d_gene: -
abundance: once
j_gene: TRBJ1-1
v_gene: TRBV4-3
CDR3nt: TGCGCCAGCAGCCAAGCAATGGTGGGGGGGACTGAAGCTTTCTTT
CDR3aa: CASSQAMVGGTEAFF

d_gene: TRBD1
abundance: once
j_gene: TRBJ2-7
v_gene: TRBV27
CDR3nt: TGTGCCAGCAGTTTACAGGACAGGGGGCGGGAGCAGTACTTC
CDR3aa: CASSLQDRGREQYF

d_gene: -
abundance: -
j_gene: TRBJ1-2
v_gene: TRBV30
CDR3nt: TGTGCCTGGAGTCGCGGAGGCTCCTATGGCTACACCTTC
CDR3aa: CAWSRGGSYGYTF

d_gene: -
abundance: -
j_gene: TRBJ2-5
v_gene: TRBV11-2
CDR3nt: TGTGCCAGCAGCTTAGGTGTCTGGCAAGAGACCCAGTACTTC
CDR3aa: CASSLGVWQETQYF

d_gene: -
abundance: -
j_gene: TRBJ2-3
v_gene: TRBV4-3
CDR3nt: TGCGCCAGCAGCCATCAGGACACGAGCACAGATACGCAGTATTTT
CDR3aa: CASSHQDTSTDTQYF

d_gene: -
abundance: -
j_gene: TRBJ2-7
v_gene: TRBV4-1
CDR3nt: TGCGCCAGCAGCCAAGTTGGGAGGTCCTACGAGCAGTACTTC
CDR3aa: CASSQVGRSYEQYF

d_gene: -
abundance: -
j_gene: TRBJ1-1
v_gene: TRBV5-5
CDR3nt: TGTGCCAGCAGCTTGGGATGGGGAAACACTGAAGCTTTCTTT
CDR3aa: CASSLGWGNTEAFF

d_gene: -
abundance: -
j_gene: TRBJ1-2
v_gene: TRBV4-3
CDR3nt: TGCGCCAGCAGCCAGATACTTGGCTATGGCTACACCTTC
CDR3aa: CASSQILGYGYTF

d_gene: TRBD1
abundance: -
j_gene: TRBJ1-1
v_gene: TRBV6-1
CDR3nt: TGTGCCAGCGGACGGGACAGGGCCTCAAACACTGAAGCTTTCTTT
CDR3aa: CASGRDRASNTEAFF

d_gene: TRBD2
abundance: -
j_gene: TRBJ2-5
v_gene: TRBV6-1
CDR3nt: TGTGCCAGCACCAGGACTAGCGGGAGAGAGACCCAGTACTTC
CDR3aa: CASTRTSGRETQYF

d_gene: TRBD2
abundance: -
j_gene: TRBJ2-2
v_gene: TRBV30
CDR3nt: TGTGCCTGCCCGACCGGGACTAGGTTTGGCGGGGAGCTGTTTTTT
CDR3aa: CACPTGTRFGGELFF

d_gene: TRBD2
abundance: -
j_gene: TRBJ2-7
v_gene: TRBV5-1
CDR3nt: TGCGCCAGCAGCCCCGGACTAGCGGGAGGGCCCCCCTACGAGCAGTACTTC
CDR3aa: CASSPGLAGGPPYEQYF

d_gene: TRBD1
abundance: -
j_gene: TRBJ2-7
v_gene: TRBV29-1
CDR3nt: TGCAGCGTTGTGACAGGGTCGGCCTACGAGCAGTACTTC
CDR3aa: CSVVTGSAYEQYF

d_gene: -
abundance: -
j_gene: TRBJ1-5
v_gene: TRBV28
CDR3nt: TGTGCCAGCAGTCCAACCCCACAGAGCAATCAGCCCCAGCATTTT
CDR3aa: CASSPTPQSNQPQHF

d_gene: -
abundance: -
j_gene: TRBJ1-4
v_gene: TRBV18
CDR3nt: TGTGCCAGCGAATCCGGGACGGATAATGAAAAACTGTTTTTT
CDR3aa: CASESGTDNEKLFF

d_gene: TRBD2
abundance: -
j_gene: TRBJ2-5
v_gene: TRBV27
CDR3nt: TGTGCCAGCAGTTTTGCGGGAGGGCCGGTAGAGACCCAGTACTTC
CDR3aa: CASSFAGGPVETQYF

d_gene: -
abundance: -
j_gene: TRBJ2-7
v_gene: TRBV6-1
CDR3nt: TGTGCCAGCAGTGGGGACCTCTCCTACGAGCAGTACTTC
CDR3aa: CASSGDLSYEQYF

d_gene: TRBD2
abundance: -
j_gene: TRBJ2-2
v_gene: TRBV30
CDR3nt: TGTGCCTGGAGTGGGGGGACTAGCGGGAGAACGACCGGGGAGCTGTTTTTT
CDR3aa: CAWSGGTSGRTTGELFF

d_gene: -
abundance: -
j_gene: TRBJ1-4
v_gene: TRBV4-2
CDR3nt: TGTGCCAGCAGCCCGGATGCAACTGGAAAACTGTTTTTT
CDR3aa: CASSPDATGKLFF

d_gene: -
abundance: once
j_gene: TRBJ1-1
v_gene: TRBV4-1
CDR3nt: TGCGCCAGCAGCCATCCCACCCAGGGATCTGACGCTTTCTTT
CDR3aa: CASSHPTQGSDAFF

d_gene: -
abundance: -
j_gene: TRBJ2-1
v_gene: TRBV5-1
CDR3nt: TGCGCCAGCGAGCTTATGGGGGCCGGTTACAATGAGCAGTTCTTC
CDR3aa: CASELMGAGYNEQFF

d_gene: TRBD2
abundance: -
j_gene: TRBJ2-3
v_gene: TRBV7-8
CDR3nt: TGTGCCAGCAGCCCTAGACTAGCGGGCAGACGAGATACGCAGTATTTT
CDR3aa: CASSPRLAGRRDTQYF

d_gene: -
abundance: -
j_gene: TRBJ2-7
v_gene: TRBV28
CDR3nt: TGTGCCAGCAGAACCCAGGGCTACGAGCAGTACTTC
CDR3aa: CASRTQGYEQYF

d_gene: -
abundance: -
j_gene: TRBJ2-1
v_gene: TRBV19
CDR3nt: TGTGCCAGTAGTGCCGAACTGGAGCAGTTCTTC
CDR3aa: CASSAELEQFF

d_gene: -
abundance: -
j_gene: TRBJ1-1
v_gene: TRBV28
CDR3nt: TGTGCCAGCAGTTTGGGAGGAGGGACCACTGAAGCTTTCTTT
CDR3aa: CASSLGGGTTEAFF

d_gene: -
abundance: few
j_gene: TRBJ2-6
v_gene: TRBV7-6
CDR3nt: TGTGCCAGCAGCCCAGGGCACCCTGGGGCCAACGTCCTGACTTTC
CDR3aa: CASSPGHPGANVLTF

d_gene: -
abundance: -
j_gene: TRBJ2-3
v_gene: TRBV29-1
CDR3nt: TGCAGCGTTGAAGAGGTTGCAGATACGCAGTATTTT
CDR3aa: CSVEEVADTQYF

d_gene: -
abundance: few
j_gene: TRBJ1-1
v_gene: TRBV27
CDR3nt: TGTCTATCGTGGGGGGGCAGGGAAGCTTTCTTT
CDR3aa: CLSWGGREAFF

d_gene: -
abundance: once
j_gene: TRBJ2-1
v_gene: TRBV18
CDR3nt: TGTGCCAGCTCACCTAAGCAGTTCTTC
CDR3aa: CASSPKQFF

d_gene: -
abundance: -
j_gene: TRBJ2-3
v_gene: TRBV23-1
CDR3nt: TGCGCCAGCAGTCAATCACCAACCGGGGGTACAGATACGCAGTATTTT
CDR3aa: CASSQSPTGGTDTQYF

d_gene: -
abundance: once
j_gene: TRBJ2-7
v_gene: TRBV11-2
CDR3nt: TGTGCCAGCAGCTTATTTCGCTACGAGCAGTACTTC
CDR3aa: CASSLFRYEQYF

d_gene: -
abundance: -
j_gene: TRBJ1-1
v_gene: TRBV4-3
CDR3nt: TGCGCCAGCAGCCAAGATCAAGGCGTTGAAGCTTTCTTT
CDR3aa: CASSQDQGVEAFF

d_gene: -
abundance: -
j_gene: TRBJ2-4
v_gene: TRBV7-9
CDR3nt: TGTGCCAGCAGCTTACCCGTCAGGGAAAACATTCAGTACTTC
CDR3aa: CASSLPVRENIQYF

d_gene: TRBD2
abundance: -
j_gene: TRBJ2-1
v_gene: TRBV30
CDR3nt: TGTGCCTGGAGTGGACTAGCGGGGTACAATGAGCAGTTCTTC
CDR3aa: CAWSGLAGYNEQFF

d_gene: TRBD2
abundance: -
j_gene: TRBJ2-2
v_gene: TRBV30
CDR3nt: TGTGCCTGGAGTGTTAGGGGGACTAGACGGAACACCGGGGAGCTGTTTTTT
CDR3aa: CAWSVRGTRRNTGELFF

d_gene: -
abundance: -
j_gene: TRBJ2-1
v_gene: TRBV25-1
CDR3nt: TGTGCCAGCAGTGATTTCAGGGACGATTACAATGAGCAGTTCTTC
CDR3aa: CASSDFRDDYNEQFF

d_gene: -
abundance: -
j_gene: TRBJ1-4
v_gene: TRBV27
CDR3nt: TGTGCCAGCAGTAACGTTATACAGGGTTCCCAAAGGGAAAAACTGTTTTTT
CDR3aa: CASSNVIQGSQREKLFF

d_gene: -
abundance: -
j_gene: TRBJ2-1
v_gene: TRBV27
CDR3nt: TGTGCCAGCATCCCTCAGGGGGGTGAGGCGGCTAACAATGAGCAGTTCTTC
CDR3aa: CASIPQGGEAANNEQFF

d_gene: TRBD2
abundance: -
j_gene: TRBJ2-5
v_gene: TRBV7-6
CDR3nt: TGTGCCAGCAGCCCGGGGACTAGCGGGACAGGAGAGACCCAGTACTTC
CDR3aa: CASSPGTSGTGETQYF

d_gene: -
abundance: -
j_gene: TRBJ2-1
v_gene: TRBV19
CDR3nt: TGTGCCAGTAGTTGGGGGGAGAGGTGGAGAGAGCAGTTCTTC
CDR3aa: CASSWGERWREQFF

d_gene: TRBD2
abundance: -
j_gene: TRBJ2-1
v_gene: TRBV5-4
CDR3nt: TGTGCCAGCAGCCTAAATAGCGGGAGGGCATACAATGAGCAGTTCTTC
CDR3aa: CASSLNSGRAYNEQFF

d_gene: TRBD2
abundance: -
j_gene: TRBJ2-2
v_gene: TRBV30
CDR3nt: TGTGCCTGTCTCCCCGGGTGGGGGGGTGGCACCGGGGAGCTGTTTTTT
CDR3aa: CACLPGWGGGTGELFF

d_gene: TRBD1
abundance: -
j_gene: TRBJ2-5
v_gene: TRBV5-1
CDR3nt: TGCGCCAGCAGCCCCGGGGCAGGGGGCGCCCCTGGGGAGACCCAGTACTTC
CDR3aa: CASSPGAGGAPGETQYF

d_gene: TRBD2
abundance: -
j_gene: TRBJ2-3
v_gene: TRBV7-2
CDR3nt: TGTGCCAGCAGCTCTAGCGGGAGCGGCACAGATACGCAGTATTTT
CDR3aa: CASSSSGSGTDTQYF

d_gene: -
abundance: -
j_gene: TRBJ1-2
v_gene: TRBV29-1
CDR3nt: TGCAGCGCAAGAGAGAGGAACTATGGCTACACCTTC
CDR3aa: CSARERNYGYTF

d_gene: TRBD2
abundance: -
j_gene: TRBJ2-7
v_gene: TRBV6-6
CDR3nt: TGTGCCAGCAGGGGGGGACTAGCGGCCTACGAGCAGTACTTC
CDR3aa: CASRGGLAAYEQYF

d_gene: TRBD2
abundance: -
j_gene: TRBJ2-2
v_gene: TRBV9
CDR3nt: TGTGCCAGCAGCGTGGAAGCGGGAGGGCACACCGGGGAGCTGTTTTTT
CDR3aa: CASSVEAGGHTGELFF